Following are 26 T cell receptor beta chains from one sample sequenced in a study of blood T cell repertoires in COVID-19. Sequenced by immunoSEQ multiplex PCR; TCRdb stores in-frame clones only, minus some. The table includes 200,000 or so clones, about 80% detected once. The material sequenced was peripheral blood. The receptors stem from a woman aged 60-70 years with acute or convalescent COVID-19.

The chain couples TRBV5-1 to TRBJ1-1, with D tentatively TRBD1 (5 bases). Trimming removed 0 bases from V and 0 bases from J, with 12 bases in between. Germline CDR1 reads SGHRS; CDR2 reads YFSETQ. CDR3 size: 16 residues. The DNA for the CDR3 is TGCGCCAGCAGCTTGGTAATGGGGGGAATGAACACTGAAGCTTTCTTT. Translating it yields CASSLVMGGMNTEAFF.

The chain uses TRBV27 and TRBJ1-2, with D perhaps TRBD1 (6 bases). From germline, CDR1 is MNHEY and CDR2 SMNVEV (reference sequence). The CDR3 extends over 13 amino acids. Between the trimmed V and J ends, which lost 5 bases and 6 bases, there was a span of 13 bases. The CDR3 sequence: CASSPGTWHGYTF. CDR3 nucleotides: TGTGCCAGCAGTCCGGGGACATGGCATGGCTACACCTTC.

The chain links TRBV7-9 to TRBJ2-3; 8 bases match TRBD2. Trimming removed 5 bases from V and 3 bases from J; junction bases left unmatched: 7. This CDR3 has 15 amino acids. Germline assignment: CDR1 SEHNR and CDR2 FQNEAQ (reference sequence). Here the CDR3 reads CASSPRGGRTDTQYF. The CDR3 bases are TGTGCCAGCAGCCCCCGGGGGGGCCGAACAGATACGCAGTATTTT.

This rearrangement joins TRBV7-9 to TRBJ2-3; TRBD1 agrees at 8 bases. V was pared by 5 bases and J by 3 bases, with 4 bases of the junction left unmatched. Germline V lookup: CDR1 SEHNR, CDR2 FQNEAQ (reference sequence). The CDR3 extends over 14 amino acids. For the CDR3, the DNA is TGTGCCAGCAGCCCCAGGACAGGGACAGATACGCAGTATTTT. This codes for CASSPRTGTDTQYF. Filled out from reference TRBV7-9 and TRBJ2-3, the complete variable domain reads DTGVSQNPRHKITKRGQNVTFRCDPISEHNRLYWYRQTLGQGPEFLTYFQNEAQLEKSRLLSDRFSAERPKGSFSTLEIQRTEQGDSAMYLCASSPRTGTDTQYFGPGTRLTVL.

The chain combines TRBV5-6 with TRBJ2-1; 11 nucleotides line up with TRBD2. Losses at the gene ends were 4 bases for V and 4 bases for J; bases not matched to a gene: 4. CDR1 is SGHDT and CDR2 is YYEEEE in the germline V gene. This CDR3 is built from 15 residues. The CDR3 protein is CASSLSGGVYNEQFF. As DNA, the CDR3 is TGTGCCAGCAGCCTTAGCGGGGGGGTGTACAATGAGCAGTTCTTC. The whole variable domain, filled in from reference TRBV5-6 and TRBJ2-1, reads DAGVTQSPTHLIKTRGQQVTLRCSPKSGHDTVSWYQQALGQGPQFIFQYYEEEERQRGNFPDRFSGHQFPNYSSELNVNALLLGDSALYLCASSLSGGVYNEQFFGPGTRLTVL.

The chain combines TRBV12-3 or TRBV12-4 with TRBJ2-7; D is unclear. Trimming took off 3 bases at V and 4 bases at J, with 7 bases between the two ends. The CDR3 is 12 residues long. The CDR3 here is CASSFVPYEQYF. In nucleotides, the CDR3 is TGTGCCAGCAGTTTTGTCCCTTACGAGCAGTACTTC.

V is TRBV5-1 and J is TRBJ1-6; 7 nucleotides line up with TRBD1. The V segment lost 3 bases and the J segment 9 bases; nucleotides outside the gene matches: 6. The germline gives CDR1 SGHRS, CDR2 YFSETQ. The CDR3 has 14 amino acids. The DNA for the CDR3 is TGCGCCAGCAGCTCGGACAGGAAAAGTTCACCCCTCCACTTT. This translates into CASSSDRKSSPLHF. Together with reference TRBV5-1 and TRBJ1-6, the CDR3 gives the full variable domain: KAGVTQTPRYLIKTRGQQVTLSCSPISGHRSVSWYQQTPGQGLQFLFEYFSETQRNKGNFPGRFSGRQFSNSRSEMNVSTLELGDSALYLCASSSDRKSSPLHFGNGTRLTVT.

Regarding this clone: The junction and the germline gene differ at one end; a read error may be behind it. The chain combines TRBV27 with TRBJ2-7, with 11 bases matching TRBD1. The CDR3 contains 18 residues. CDR1 and CDR2 from the germline V gene are MNHEY and SMNVEV (reference sequence). The DNA for the CDR3 is TGTGCCAGCAGTCTATCCTATCCGGGACAGGGGGTGGCTCGCGAGCAGTACTTC. Translated: CASSLSYPGQGVAREQYF.

This clone has only one observation. This chain links TRBV5-1 with TRBJ1-3, with 7 bases fitting TRBD1. V was clipped by 4 bases and J by 6 bases; unmatched bases: 7. This CDR3 spans 14 amino acids. Germline V lookup: CDR1 SGHRS, CDR2 YFSETQ. The CDR3 loop is CASSPGQEANTIYF. The CDR3 region has the DNA TGCGCCAGCAGCCCCGGACAGGAGGCAAACACCATATATTTT.

The rearrangement links TRBV6-2 or TRBV6-3 to TRBJ2-5, with 14 bases fitting TRBD2. The trim removed 0 bases at V and 3 bases at J, leaving 3 bases unmatched. Germline values: CDR1 MNHEY, CDR2 SVGEGT. The CDR3 is made up of 17 amino acids. This chain's CDR3 is CASSYSRTSGGKETQYF. DNA of the CDR3: TGTGCCAGCAGTTACTCGAGGACTAGCGGGGGGAAAGAGACCCAGTACTTC.

The chain joins TRBV29-1 to TRBJ1-2, with 8 bases identical to TRBD1. Germline trimming cut 7 bases from V and 7 bases from J; bases unmatched to any gene: 8. The CDR3 is 12 residues long. Germline loops: CDR1 SQVTM, CDR2 ANQGSEA. The CDR3 DNA sequence: TGCAGCGCCGGTCCTACAGGGGGTGGCTACACCTTC. Translation: CSAGPTGGGYTF.

This clone was counted only a few times. The chain carries TRBV12-3 or TRBV12-4 and TRBJ1-1; possible D gene TRBD1, 5 bases. The CDR3 contains 13 residues. Trimming pared 6 bases from V and 4 bases from J, leaving 12 bases between. CDR3 in DNA: TGTGCCAGCAGGCCCCCAGGGATCACTGAAGCTTTCTTT. Translation: CASRPPGITEAFF.

The J gene is TRBJ1-1, the V gene TRBV28, with D tentatively TRBD1 (5 bases). The germline V and J ends were trimmed by 2 bases and 7 bases, with 14 bases remaining between them. The CDR3 has 14 amino acids. The germline CDR1 and CDR2 sequences are MDHEN and SYDVKM. CDR3 coding DNA: TGTGCCAGCAGTTTAGTTGGTGGGGGAGGTGAAGCTTTCTTT. Its translation: CASSLVGGGGEAFF. Filled out from reference TRBV28 and TRBJ1-1, the complete variable domain reads DVKVTQSSRYLVKRTGEKVFLECVQDMDHENMFWYRQDPGLGLRLIYFSYDVKMKEKGDIPEGYSVSREKKERFSLILESASTNQTSMYLCASSLVGGGGEAFFGQGTRLTVV.

V is TRBV19 and J is TRBJ2-2; 9 positions agree with TRBD2. There are 17 residues in the CDR3. The ends lost 5 bases at V and 7 bases at J; junction bases unmatched: 14. In germline, CDR1 is LNHDA, CDR2 SQIVND (reference sequence). CDR3 DNA sequence: TGTGCCAGTAGTGTCTCCCCCCGCGGGGGGGCCGGCGGGGAGCTGTTTTTT. Translated: CASSVSPRGGAGGELFF.

The V gene is TRBV5-1, the J gene TRBJ2-7, with 9 positions matching TRBD1. This CDR3 has 15 amino acids. The junction had 9 bases not matched to a gene; V was cut back by 2 bases and J by 6 bases. Per the germline V gene, CDR1 is SGHRS and CDR2 is YFSETQ. CDR3 loop: CASSFRSGQGAEQYF. The CDR3 DNA is TGCGCCAGCAGCTTCCGGTCGGGACAGGGCGCCGAGCAGTACTTC.

Note on this clone: At the DNA level, this CDR3 is encoded by other sequences in the same sample as well. This CDR3 is CASRGGGSTDTQYF. The CDR3 DNA reads TGTGCCAGCAGGGGGGGAGGAAGCACAGATACGCAGTATTTT. V usage is TRBV6-5 and J usage is TRBJ2-3; D may be TRBD2 (6 bases). From germline, CDR1 is MNHEY and CDR2 SVGAGI. The CDR3 length is 14 residues. Trimming cost V 6 bases and J 0 bases, with 10 bases left between them.

The chain uses TRBV5-8 and TRBJ2-7, with TRBD1 matching 10 bases. Germline assignment: CDR1 SGHTS and CDR2 YDEGEE. V was clipped by 4 bases and J by 6 bases; unmatched bases: 10. The CDR3 has 15 amino acids. CDR3 region: CASSGRQGARSEQYF. DNA of the CDR3: TGTGCCAGCAGCGGCAGACAGGGGGCGAGGAGCGAGCAGTACTTC.

The V gene is TRBV12-3 or TRBV12-4, the J gene TRBJ2-1, with a tentative D call TRBD2 (6 bases). Trimming shortened V by 8 bases and J by 5 bases, and 13 bases separated the two germline ends. The CDR3 runs 13 residues. In DNA, the CDR3 is TGTGCCAGCCGCCTGGGACTTGACAATGAGCAGTTCTTC. Amino acid sequence: CASRLGLDNEQFF.

The chain carries TRBV6-5 and TRBJ1-1; D remains ambiguous. This CDR3 comprises 12 residues. The germline gives CDR1 MNHEY, CDR2 SVGAGI. Trimming pared 8 bases from V and 1 base from J, leaving 8 bases between. CDR3 amino acids: CASESPNTEAFF. CDR3 in DNA: TGTGCCAGCGAGAGCCCGAACACTGAAGCTTTCTTT.

This clone was found a few times. This sequence joins TRBV6-6 and TRBJ1-4; D is perhaps TRBD1 (6 bases). The CDR3 totals 14 residues. The V gene lost 7 bases and the J gene lost 7 bases, with 16 bases spanning the gap. From germline, CDR1 is MNHNY and CDR2 SVGAGI (reference sequence). DNA for the CDR3: TGTGCCAGCACTAGAGGGGGTTCGGGTGAAAAACTGTTTTTT. Its protein is CASTRGGSGEKLFF.

The gene calls are TRBV7-9 and TRBJ2-1, with D maybe TRBD2 (5 bases). The CDR3 is made up of 16 amino acids. V was cut by 6 bases and J by 1 base, with 16 bases left in between. Germline lookup yields CDR1 SEHNR and CDR2 FQNEAQ (reference sequence). DNA of the CDR3: TGTGCCAGCAGGTCTATACTAGGTCCGTCCTACAATGAGCAGTTCTTC. Encoded protein: CASRSILGPSYNEQFF.

This clone was seen only a few times. The chain links TRBV7-3 to TRBJ2-1; perhaps TRBD2 as D (7 bases). V shed 4 bases and J shed 8 bases, with 12 bases lying between them. CDR3 length: 13 amino acids. Germline assignment: CDR1 SGHTA and CDR2 FQGTGA. Here the CDR3 DNA reads TGTGCCAGCAGCTCGGGGGGCCAGGATGAGCAGTTCTTC. Residues: CASSSGGQDEQFF.

The chain uses TRBV9 and TRBJ2-1, with a tentative D call TRBD2 (5 bases). CDR3 length: 15 residues. Germline CDR1 reads SGDLS; CDR2 reads YYNGEE. V dropped 4 bases and J dropped 12 bases, with 23 bases sitting between them. The CDR3: CASSPKSMQPGVQFF. The CDR3 DNA is TGTGCCAGCAGCCCAAAGAGTATGCAGCCCGGGGTGCAGTTCTTC.

Here the CDR3 reads CASSQQGLNEKLFF. The CDR3 DNA is TGTGCCAGCAGCCAACAGGGCTTGAATGAAAAACTGTTTTTT. This rearrangement joins TRBV7-2 to TRBJ1-4; a weak D match, TRBD1 (6 bases). This CDR3 is built from 14 residues. Trimming shortened V by 5 bases and J by 5 bases, and 12 bases separated the two germline ends. CDR1 is SGHTA, CDR2 FQGNSA, per germline.

This clone was seen only once. CDR3 protein: CASSFRGGGTYEQYF. The CDR3 DNA is TGTGCCAGCAGCTTTCGAGGCGGGGGGACCTACGAGCAGTACTTC. The chain couples TRBV7-9 to TRBJ2-7; 8 bases line up with TRBD2. CDR1 and CDR2 (germline): SEHNR, FQNEAQ (reference sequence). This CDR3 has 15 residues. Trimming cost V 3 bases and J 2 bases; bases outside gene matches: 6.

The chain links TRBV6-5 to TRBJ1-4, with a possible D match to TRBD1 (6 bases). Germline CDR1 and CDR2: MNHEY and SVGAGI. The CDR3 length is 14 residues. Trimming took off 6 bases at V and 7 bases at J, with 15 bases between the two ends. CDR3 residues: CASSTKTGSEKLFF. The CDR3 region has the DNA TGTGCCAGCAGCACCAAAACAGGGTCTGAAAAACTGTTTTTT.